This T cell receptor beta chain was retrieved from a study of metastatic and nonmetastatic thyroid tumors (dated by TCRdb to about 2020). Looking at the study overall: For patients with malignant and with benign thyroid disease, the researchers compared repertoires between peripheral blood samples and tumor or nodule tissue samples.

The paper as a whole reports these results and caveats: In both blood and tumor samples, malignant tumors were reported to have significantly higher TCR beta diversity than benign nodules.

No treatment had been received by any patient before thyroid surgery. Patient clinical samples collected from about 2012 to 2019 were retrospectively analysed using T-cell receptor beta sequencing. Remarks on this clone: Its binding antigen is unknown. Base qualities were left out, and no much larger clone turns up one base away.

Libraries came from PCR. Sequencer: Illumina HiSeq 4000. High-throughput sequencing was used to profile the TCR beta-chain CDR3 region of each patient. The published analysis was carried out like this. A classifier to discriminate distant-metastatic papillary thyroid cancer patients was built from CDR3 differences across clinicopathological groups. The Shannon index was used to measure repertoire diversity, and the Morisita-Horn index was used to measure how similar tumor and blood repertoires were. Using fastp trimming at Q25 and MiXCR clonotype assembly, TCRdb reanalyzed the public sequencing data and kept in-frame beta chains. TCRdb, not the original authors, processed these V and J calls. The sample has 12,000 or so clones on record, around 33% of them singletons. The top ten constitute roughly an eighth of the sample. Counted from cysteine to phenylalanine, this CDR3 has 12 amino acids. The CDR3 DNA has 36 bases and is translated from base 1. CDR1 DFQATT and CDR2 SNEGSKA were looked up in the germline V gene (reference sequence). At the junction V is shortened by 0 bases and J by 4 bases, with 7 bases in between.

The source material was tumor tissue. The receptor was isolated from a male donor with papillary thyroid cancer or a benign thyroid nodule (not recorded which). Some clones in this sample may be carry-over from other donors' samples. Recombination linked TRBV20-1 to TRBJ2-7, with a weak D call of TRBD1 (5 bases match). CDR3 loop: CSARDREYEQYF. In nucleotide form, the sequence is TGCAGTGCTAGAGACAGGGAATACGAGCAGTACTTC.